A single sample gave rise to the 30 T cell receptor beta chains below, sequenced in a study of T cell repertoires in cytomegalovirus infection. Antigens for these TCRs are unknown. TCRdb itself ran the reads through MiXCR, one entry per CDR3 protein. This table holds about 310,000 distinct CDR3 sequences, just under 25% found once. The sequences come from cultured PBMCs, collected from culture after CMV antigen stimulation. These receptors were taken from a human donor in good health (CMV status not recorded). Some clones in this sample may be carry-over from other donors' samples.

The rearrangement uses TRBV28 and TRBJ2-2, with 13 nucleotides matching TRBD2. Germline CDR1 MDHEN, CDR2 SYDVKM. This CDR3 region has 20 residues. After removal of 5 bases from V and 2 bases from J, the junction contained 14 bases not matched to a gene. CDR3 residues: CASSPIRTSGSSPNTGELFF. The CDR3 nucleotides are TGTGCCAGCAGTCCCATAAGGACTAGCGGGAGCTCACCTAACACCGGGGAGCTGTTTTTT.

This clonotype was found many times. The gene calls are TRBV7-2 and TRBJ1-2; 9 bases fit TRBD1. The CDR3 sequence is 16 residues long. Germline V gene sequence: CDR1 SGHTA, CDR2 FQGNSA. Germline trimming cut 1 base from V and 2 bases from J; bases unmatched to any gene: 5. CDR3: CASSLGGQGVNYGYTF. In DNA, the CDR3 is TGTGCCAGCAGCTTAGGGGGACAGGGCGTAAACTATGGCTACACCTTC.

The CDR3 reads CASSTSVPGELFF. The CDR3 nucleotides read TGTGCCAGTAGTACCTCTGTACCCGGGGAGCTGTTTTTT. The rearrangement links TRBV19 to TRBJ2-2, with D unresolved. Per germline, CDR1 LNHDA and CDR2 SQIVND (reference sequence). V was shortened by 4 bases and J by 6 bases, with 9 bases between the two germline ends. The CDR3 has 13 amino acids.

The chain joins TRBV24-1 to TRBJ2-3; 7 bases are a match to TRBD1. The germline CDR1 and CDR2 sequences are KGHDR and SFDVKD. The CDR3 spans 16 residues. V shed 0 bases, J shed 3 bases, and the junction held 5 bases outside the gene matches. The CDR3 loop is CATSDLTGERTDTQYF. CDR3 coding DNA: TGTGCCACCAGTGATTTGACAGGGGAACGGACAGATACGCAGTATTTT.

The rearrangement links TRBV6-2 or TRBV6-3 to TRBJ2-3; D is possibly TRBD2 (5 bases). Germline V gives CDR1 MNHEY, CDR2 SVGEGT. This CDR3 is built from 14 residues. Trimming took 7 bases from V and 3 from J, leaving 14 bases between them. CDR3 bases: TGTGCCAGCATGGCGGGCCAAGGGACAGATACGCAGTATTTT. Amino acid sequence: CASMAGQGTDTQYF.

J is TRBJ2-3 and V is TRBV28; D possibly corresponds to TRBD1 (5 bases). This CDR3 comprises 14 residues. V shed 10 bases and J shed 4 bases, with 18 bases lying between them. Germline CDR1 is MDHEN and CDR2 is SYDVKM. CDR3 residues: CATSDRMGPDTQYF. Here the CDR3 DNA reads TGTGCCACCTCCGACAGAATGGGTCCAGATACGCAGTATTTT.

V is TRBV28 and J is TRBJ2-1, with 9 bases identical to TRBD2. V shed 7 bases, J shed 2 bases, and the junction held 9 bases outside the gene matches. The germline CDR1 and CDR2 sequences are MDHEN and SYDVKM. This CDR3 has 16 amino acids. CDR3 region: CASTYIAGAPYNEQFF. The CDR3 DNA sequence: TGTGCCAGCACCTATATAGCGGGGGCCCCCTACAATGAGCAGTTCTTC.

This chain connects TRBV6-1 to TRBJ2-3; the match to TRBD2 covers 16 bases. V trimming: 4 bases; J trimming: 4 bases; junction bases outside the gene matches: 2. This CDR3 region has 16 residues. Germline CDR1 is MNHNS and CDR2 is SASEGT. DNA of the CDR3: TGTGCCAGCAGTGCCGGGACTAGCGGGAGGGCAGATACGCAGTATTTT. Translated, it gives CASSAGTSGRADTQYF.

There are many counts of this clonotype. The chain carries TRBV7-9 and TRBJ2-3; a weak D match, TRBD2 (6 bases). V was cut by 2 bases and J by 3 bases, with 12 bases left in between. Germline V gene data show CDR1 as SEHNR and CDR2 as FQNEAQ (reference sequence). The CDR3 is 15 residues long. CDR3 sequence (DNA): TGTGCCAGCAGCTTATTAAGGGGAGGAACAGATACGCAGTATTTT. Translating gives CASSLLRGGTDTQYF.

The genes are TRBV6-5 and TRBJ2-7; D possibly corresponds to TRBD2 (6 bases). In germline, CDR1 is MNHEY, CDR2 SVGAGI. This CDR3 comprises 13 residues. Trimming removed 0 bases at V and 7 bases at J, with 10 bases between. CDR3: CASSYSPGGEQYV. Written as DNA, the CDR3 is TGTGCCAGCAGTTACTCTCCAGGAGGGGAGCAGTACGTC.

This clonotype has more than one count but fewer than ten. The chain has TRBV15 and TRBJ2-3, with 15 bases fitting TRBD2. CDR3 size: 20 residues. The V gene's germline CDR1 is LNHNV and CDR2 YYDKDF (reference sequence). V trimming: 2 bases; J trimming: 2 bases; junction bases outside the gene matches: 11. The CDR3 protein is CATSRPRGLAGGGITDTQYF. CDR3 DNA: TGTGCCACCAGCAGACCTCGGGGACTAGCGGGAGGTGGGATCACAGATACGCAGTATTTT.

This clonotype was seen only a few times. The chain employs TRBV12-3 or TRBV12-4 and TRBJ2-3; tentative D call: TRBD1 (6 bases). Trimming took 8 bases from V and 8 from J, leaving 20 bases between them. The CDR3 totals 14 residues. The CDR3 spells CASLRQEARGTQYF. Here the CDR3 DNA reads TGTGCCAGCCTTAGACAGGAGGCCAGAGGTACGCAGTATTTT.

The chain links TRBV5-4 to TRBJ2-1; D might be TRBD2 (5 bases). Trimming removed 2 bases at V and 5 bases at J, with 17 bases between. The CDR3 runs to 16 residues. Germline CDR1 reads SGHNT; CDR2 reads YYREEE (reference sequence). The chain's CDR3 is CASSFPFGIGNNEQFF. CDR3 nucleotide sequence: TGTGCCAGCAGCTTTCCTTTCGGGATCGGTAACAATGAGCAGTTCTTC.

The chain has TRBV2 and TRBJ1-1; 10 positions agree with TRBD1. After removal of 5 bases from V and 6 bases from J, the junction contained 12 bases not matched to a gene. Germline assignment: CDR1 SNHLY and CDR2 FYNNEI. The CDR3 extends over 16 amino acids. CDR3: CASSSSGTGALAEAFF. CDR3 coding DNA: TGTGCCAGCAGTTCTTCCGGGACAGGGGCTTTGGCTGAAGCTTTCTTT.

The CDR3 nucleotides read TGTGCCAGCAGCCAAGCACAGTTCACCGGGGAGCTGTTTTTT. Its translation: CASSQAQFTGELFF. This chain uses TRBV3-1 with TRBJ2-2; D remains ambiguous. V shed 1 base and J shed 4 bases, with 7 bases lying between them. There are 14 residues in the CDR3. Germline V lookup: CDR1 LGHDT, CDR2 YNNKEL (reference sequence).

The chain carries TRBV19 and TRBJ1-5; D not certain. V gave up 0 bases and J gave up 0 bases, with 6 bases separating them. CDR3 length: 15 amino acids. Germline CDR1 and CDR2: LNHDA and SQIVND (reference sequence). For the CDR3, the DNA is TGTGCCAGTAGTATAGACGGGGATAGCAATCAGCCCCAGCATTTT. The encoded protein is CASSIDGDSNQPQHF.

The chain links TRBV14 to TRBJ2-3, with D possibly TRBD2 on 6 matching bases. This CDR3 has 14 residues. Trimming pared 0 bases from V and 8 bases from J, leaving 12 bases between. Germline values: CDR1 SGHDN, CDR2 FVKESK. The CDR3, as DNA: TGTGCCAGCAGCCAAGAACTCCTGCGGGGTACGCAGTATTTT. As protein: CASSQELLRGTQYF.

The chain links TRBV6-2 or TRBV6-3 to TRBJ2-5; D possibly corresponds to TRBD1 (5 bases). This CDR3 contains 15 residues. Between the trimmed V and J ends, which lost 6 bases and 5 bases, there was a span of 19 bases. The germline V gene encodes CDR1 MNHEY and CDR2 SVGEGT. The DNA for the CDR3 is TGTGCCAGCAGCTACGACAGCTCCAGTGGGGAGACCCAGTACTTC. Translation gives CASSYDSSSGETQYF.

This rearrangement joins TRBV4-3 to TRBJ2-2; 8 bases agree with TRBD2. With 1 base clipped from V and 1 base from J, the junction kept 5 bases outside the gene matches. This CDR3 comprises 17 residues. Germline-derived CDR1 and CDR2 are LGHNA and YSLEER. For the CDR3, the DNA is TGCGCCAGCAGCCAAGTGGTTACTAGCGGGAACACCGGGGAGCTGTTTTTT. It translates to CASSQVVTSGNTGELFF.

This clonotype was seen many times. This CDR3 is CSVAEGTQYF. CDR3 coding DNA: TGCAGCGTTGCGGAGGGTACGCAGTATTTT. The chain employs TRBV29-1 and TRBJ2-3; the D gene is possibly TRBD2 (6 bases). Trimming left V 4 bases short and J 8 bases short, with 7 bases between. This CDR3 is 10 amino acids long. CDR1 SQVTM and CDR2 ANQGSEA come from the germline V gene.

This chain connects TRBV20-1 to TRBJ2-1; D unresolved. V dropped 6 bases and J dropped 5 bases, with 14 bases sitting between them. Per the germline V gene, CDR1 is DFQATT and CDR2 is SNEGSKA (reference sequence). This CDR3 has 13 residues. CDR3 sequence reads: CSARHPGDNEQFF. The CDR3 nucleotides read TGCAGTGCACGACATCCTGGGGACAATGAGCAGTTCTTC.

The chain links TRBV28 to TRBJ1-5; D might be TRBD1 (5 bases). Between the trimmed V and J ends, which lost 7 bases and 7 bases, there was a span of 14 bases. The CDR3 totals 13 residues. CDR1 and CDR2 (germline): MDHEN, SYDVKM. The CDR3 loop reads CASTWGEGQPQHF. CDR3 DNA: TGTGCCAGCACCTGGGGGGAAGGACAGCCCCAGCATTTT.

The V call is TRBV27, the J call TRBJ2-1; D is undetermined. Germline V gene lookup returns CDR1 MNHEY and CDR2 SMNVEV (reference sequence). The CDR3 extends over 13 amino acids. Trimming removed 7 bases at V and 0 bases at J, with 7 bases between. CDR3 region: CASTSNSYNEQFF. The CDR3 DNA reads as TGTGCCAGCACCTCTAACTCCTACAATGAGCAGTTCTTC.

The chain uses TRBV28 and TRBJ1-1; D is unclear. CDR3 length: 12 amino acids. V shed 3 bases and J shed 6 bases, with 8 bases lying between them. Germline CDR1 and CDR2: MDHEN and SYDVKM. In nucleotides, the CDR3 is TGTGCCAGCAGTTTGATCGTCCCTGAAGCTTTCTTT. It yields the protein CASSLIVPEAFF.

This clonotype was recorded a few times. The gene calls are TRBV27 and TRBJ2-7; the match to TRBD1 covers 9 bases. The V gene end was trimmed by 6 bases and the J gene end by 1 base; junction bases not matched to a gene: 7. This CDR3 comprises 15 residues. The germline gives CDR1 MNHEY, CDR2 SMNVEV (reference sequence). CDR3 sequence: CASRNPGQGSYEQYF. As DNA, the CDR3 is TGTGCCAGCAGGAATCCGGGACAGGGTTCCTACGAGCAGTACTTC.

At least ten counts were recorded for this clonotype. The rearrangement joins TRBV4-1 to TRBJ2-3, with 7 positions matching TRBD1. J was trimmed by 2 bases and V by 0 bases; bases with no gene match: 2. CDR1 MGHRA and CDR2 YSYEKL come from the germline V gene. The CDR3 loop spans 15 amino acids. CDR3 nucleotide sequence: TGCGCCAGCAGCCAAGAAGACAGGGTCACAGATACGCAGTATTTT. This translates into CASSQEDRVTDTQYF.

V gene TRBV6-5 combines with J gene TRBJ2-1, with a tentative D call TRBD2 (5 bases). The ends were cut back, 2 bases at V and 0 bases at J, with 11 bases in the middle. The V gene's germline CDR1 is MNHEY and CDR2 SVGAGI. The CDR3 runs to 16 residues. The CDR3 DNA sequence: TGTGCCAGCAGTTACACGGACTCCTCCTCCTACAATGAGCAGTTCTTC. Amino acid sequence: CASSYTDSSSYNEQFF.

This clonotype was counted between two and nine times. The genes are TRBV12-3 or TRBV12-4 and TRBJ2-7; 7 bases are a match to TRBD2. V shed 7 bases and J 4 bases; nucleotides not matched to a gene: 7. The CDR3 sequence is 13 residues long. CDR3 region: CASTRDYFYEQYF. CDR3 nucleotides: TGTGCCAGCACTCGGGACTACTTTTACGAGCAGTACTTC.

The rearrangement uses TRBV6-1 and TRBJ1-4, with unresolved D. Trimming removed 0 bases from V and 5 bases from J, with 13 bases in between. The CDR3 sequence is 16 residues long. Germline CDR1 is MNHNS and CDR2 is SASEGT. CDR3 residues: CASSEAGRVANEKLFF. CDR3 nucleotides: TGTGCCAGCAGTGAAGCAGGGAGAGTAGCGAATGAAAAACTGTTTTTT.

This clonotype was observed once. The chain uses TRBV10-1 and TRBJ1-1; D is possibly TRBD1 (5 bases). This CDR3 has 15 residues. Trimming pared 3 bases from V and 1 base from J, leaving 12 bases between. Per germline, CDR1 WNHNN and CDR2 SYGVQD (reference sequence). The CDR3 loop is CASSDEGRGNTEAFF. CDR3 nucleotide sequence: TGCGCCAGCAGTGACGAGGGGCGAGGGAACACTGAAGCTTTCTTT.